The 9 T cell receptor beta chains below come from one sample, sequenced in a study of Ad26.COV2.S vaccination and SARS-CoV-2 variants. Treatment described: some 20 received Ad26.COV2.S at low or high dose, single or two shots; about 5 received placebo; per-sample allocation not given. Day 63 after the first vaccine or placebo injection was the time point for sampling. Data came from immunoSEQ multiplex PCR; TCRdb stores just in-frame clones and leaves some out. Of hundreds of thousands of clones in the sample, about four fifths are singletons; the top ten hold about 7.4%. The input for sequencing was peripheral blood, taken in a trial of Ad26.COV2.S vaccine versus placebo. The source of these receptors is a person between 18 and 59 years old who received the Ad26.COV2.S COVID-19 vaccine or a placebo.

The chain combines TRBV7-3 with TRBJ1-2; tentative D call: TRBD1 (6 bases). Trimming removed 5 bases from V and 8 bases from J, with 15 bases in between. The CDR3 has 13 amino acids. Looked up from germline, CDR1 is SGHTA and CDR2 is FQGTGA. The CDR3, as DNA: TGTGCCAGCAGCCAAAACCGGGGGGCCGGCTACACCTTC. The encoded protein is CASSQNRGAGYTF.

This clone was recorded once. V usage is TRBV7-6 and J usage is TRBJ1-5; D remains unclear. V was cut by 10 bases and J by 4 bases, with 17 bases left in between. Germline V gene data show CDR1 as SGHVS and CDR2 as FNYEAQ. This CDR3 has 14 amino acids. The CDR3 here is CATTKGLGNQPQHF. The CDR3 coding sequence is TGTGCCACCACGAAAGGGCTGGGGAATCAGCCCCAGCATTTT.

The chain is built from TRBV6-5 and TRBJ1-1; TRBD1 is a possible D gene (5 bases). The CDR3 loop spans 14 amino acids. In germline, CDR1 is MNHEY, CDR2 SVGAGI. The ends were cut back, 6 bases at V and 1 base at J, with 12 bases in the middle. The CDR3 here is CASSAKQENTEAFF. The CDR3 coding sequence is TGTGCCAGCAGCGCGAAACAGGAGAACACTGAAGCTTTCTTT.

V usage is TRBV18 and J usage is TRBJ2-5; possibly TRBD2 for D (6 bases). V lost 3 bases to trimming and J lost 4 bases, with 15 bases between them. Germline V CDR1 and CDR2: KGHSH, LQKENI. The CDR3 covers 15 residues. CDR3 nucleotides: TGTGCCAGCTCACCTTTGGAGGGACTCCGAGAGACCCAGTACTTC. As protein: CASSPLEGLRETQYF.

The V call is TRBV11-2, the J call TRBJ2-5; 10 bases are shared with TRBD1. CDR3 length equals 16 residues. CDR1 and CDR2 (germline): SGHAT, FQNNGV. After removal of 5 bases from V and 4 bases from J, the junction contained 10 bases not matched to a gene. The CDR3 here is CASSLRRQGARETQYF. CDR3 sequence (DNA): TGTGCCAGCAGCCTACGGCGACAGGGGGCGAGAGAGACCCAGTACTTC.

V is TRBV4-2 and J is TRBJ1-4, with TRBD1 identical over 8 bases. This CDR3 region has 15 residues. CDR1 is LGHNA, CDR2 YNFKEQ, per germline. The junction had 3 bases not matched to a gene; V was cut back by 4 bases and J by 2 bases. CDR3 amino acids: CASSRGTGTNEKLFF. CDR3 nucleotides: TGTGCCAGCAGCCGCGGGACAGGCACTAATGAAAAACTGTTTTTT.

CDR3 coding DNA: TGTGCCAGCAGCTTACCGGGAGCTGAAGCTTTCTTT. The encoded protein is CASSLPGAEAFF. This chain uses TRBV13 with TRBJ1-1; no clear D gene. The V end was cut by 2 bases, the J end by 6 bases, with 7 bases between. The CDR3 runs to 12 residues. The germline V gene has CDR1 PRHDT and CDR2 FYEKMQ (reference sequence). The whole variable domain, filled in from reference TRBV13 and TRBJ1-1, reads AAGVIQSPRHLIKEKRETATLKCYPIPRHDTVYWYQQGPGQDPQFLISFYEKMQSDKGSIPDRFSAQQFSDYHSELNMSSLELGDSALYFCASSLPGAEAFFGQGTRLTVV.

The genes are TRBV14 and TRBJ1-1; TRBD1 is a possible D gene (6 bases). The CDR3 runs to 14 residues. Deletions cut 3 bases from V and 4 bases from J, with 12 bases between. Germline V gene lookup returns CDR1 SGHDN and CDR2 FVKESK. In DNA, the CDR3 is TGTGCCAGCAGCCACGGGGGGCTGGGCACTGAAGCTTTCTTT. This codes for CASSHGGLGTEAFF.

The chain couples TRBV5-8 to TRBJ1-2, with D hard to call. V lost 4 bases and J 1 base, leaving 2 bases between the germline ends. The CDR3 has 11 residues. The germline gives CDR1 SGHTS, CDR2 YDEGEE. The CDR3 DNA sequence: TGTGCCAGCAGCGGTAACTATGGCTACACCTTC. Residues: CASSGNYGYTF. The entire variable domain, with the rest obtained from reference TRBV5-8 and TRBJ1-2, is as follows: EAGVTQSPTHLIKTRGQQATLRCSPISGHTSVYWYQQALGLGLQFLLWYDEGEERNRGNFPPRFSGRQFPNYSSELNVNALELEDSALYLCASSGNYGYTFGSGTRLTVV.